The 2 T cell receptor beta chains listed next were all sequenced from one sample in a study of Ad26.COV2.S vaccination and SARS-CoV-2 variants. TCRdb keeps only in-frame clones here, not all; method: immunoSEQ multiplex PCR. This sample has some 340,000 clones, with 86% found just once. Treatment reported: about 20 received Ad26.COV2.S at low or high dose, single or two shots; a few received placebo; per-sample allocation not given. Day 63 after the first vaccine or placebo injection was the time point for sampling. This specimen was peripheral blood, taken in a trial of Ad26.COV2.S vaccine versus placebo. Receptors were obtained from a person aged 18-65 years who received the Ad26.COV2.S COVID-19 vaccine or a placebo.

A word on this clone: Being one base from a much bigger clone, this may be a read error. The rearrangement uses TRBV15 and TRBJ1-5; D gene uncertain. The CDR3 contains 12 residues. CDR1 LNHNV and CDR2 YYDKDF come from the germline V gene (reference sequence). V was trimmed by 0 bases and J by 4 bases, leaving 1 base between them. The CDR3 loop is CATSRENQPQHF. CDR3 sequence (DNA): TGTGCCACCAGCAGAGAAAATCAGCCCCAGCATTTT. The full variable domain, rest sourced from reference TRBV15 and TRBJ1-5, is DAMVIQNPRYQVTQFGKPVTLSCSQTLNHNVMYWYQQKSSQAPKLLFHYYDKDFNNEADTPDNFQSRRPNTSFCFLDIRSPGLGDTAMYLCATSRENQPQHFGDGTRLSIL.

The chain recombines TRBV18 with TRBJ1-5; D gene uncertain. Germline lookup yields CDR1 KGHSH and CDR2 LQKENI. V was pared by 1 base and J by 6 bases, with 10 bases between. The CDR3 has 14 residues. CDR3 region: CASSPQDASQPQHF. The CDR3 DNA reads TGTGCCAGCTCACCACAAGACGCGAGTCAGCCCCAGCATTTT.